Shown below are 13 T cell receptor beta chains from a single sample sequenced in a study of blood T cells in healthy people across ages. Then a second PCR, running about 6 to 12 cycles, was carried out with a sample-barcoded 5' primer and a J-beta primer mix. TCRdb processed the 5' RACE reads anew with MiXCR; each CDR3 protein has one entry. The table lists 710,000 or so distinct CDR3 sequences, 32% of them singletons, with 15% in the top ten. Sequenced: blood. The source of these receptors is an elderly woman in good health.

This clonotype has ten or more counts. The chain is built from TRBV7-2 and TRBJ1-2, with TRBD1 identical over 7 bases. The junction had 19 bases not matched to a gene; V was cut back by 5 bases and J by 7 bases. CDR1 and CDR2 (germline): SGHTA, FQGNSA. This CDR3 is built from 17 residues. CDR3 loop: CASSPGTERSSRSGYTF. CDR3 nucleotide sequence: TGTGCCAGCAGCCCTGGGACAGAGAGGAGCTCTCGGAGTGGCTACACCTTC.

This clonotype was seen ten or more times. A read error may account for a junction end that differs from germline. This chain links TRBV20-1 with TRBJ2-1; 12 nucleotides agree with TRBD2. The germline V gene encodes CDR1 DFQATT and CDR2 SNEGSKA (reference sequence). The CDR3 contains 15 residues. CDR3 in amino acids: CSARGGLAGRGEQFF. The DNA for the CDR3 is TGCAGTGCCAGAGGTGGACTAGCGGGGCGGGGTGAGCAGTTCTTC.

The sample holds a few counts of this clonotype. The V and J genes are TRBV7-2 and TRBJ2-1; TRBD2 aligns across 9 bases. The CDR3 has 15 residues. Germline CDR1 SGHTA, CDR2 FQGNSA. The junction had 5 bases not matched to a gene; V was cut back by 5 bases and J by 3 bases. Written as DNA, the CDR3 is TGTGCCAGCAGCCGCGGGGGGGTCAACTACAATGAGCAGTTCTTC. Translating gives CASSRGGVNYNEQFF.

This clonotype was found many times. The chain carries TRBV9 and TRBJ1-2; D is perhaps TRBD1 (6 bases). Deletions cut 0 bases from V and 5 bases from J, with 14 bases between. Germline V gene sequence: CDR1 SGDLS, CDR2 YYNGEE. The CDR3 runs 15 residues. CDR3 coding DNA: TGTGCCAGCAGCGTAGGAACCAGGGGCACTTATGGCTACACCTTC. Translation: CASSVGTRGTYGYTF.

This clonotype showed up many times. The V and J genes are TRBV20-1 and TRBJ2-3, with 12 bases that match TRBD2. Germline CDR1 reads DFQATT; CDR2 reads SNEGSKA (reference sequence). The junction had 3 bases not matched to a gene; V was cut back by 3 bases and J by 8 bases. The length of the CDR3 is 13 residues. CDR3 amino acids: CSARVTSGGTQYF. DNA for the CDR3: TGCAGTGCTAGGGTGACTAGCGGGGGTACGCAGTATTTT.

This clonotype was seen a single time. This chain links TRBV28 with TRBJ1-1; tentative D call: TRBD1 (5 bases). The CDR3 spans 12 residues. CDR1 MDHEN and CDR2 SYDVKM come from the germline V gene. V lost 2 bases and J lost 9, with 10 bases in between. As DNA, the CDR3 is TGTGCCAGCAGTTTAAATGCAGGGAAAGCTTTCTTT. It yields the protein CASSLNAGKAFF.

This clonotype was recorded many times. The V call is TRBV3-1, the J call TRBJ2-7, with TRBD1 matching 7 bases. CDR3 length equals 12 residues. The germline V gene has CDR1 LGHDT and CDR2 YNNKEL (reference sequence). V lost 2 bases and J lost 8; bases outside the gene matches: 3. CDR3 loop: CASSQQGEKQYF. CDR3 sequence (DNA): TGTGCCAGCAGCCAACAGGGGGAGAAGCAGTACTTC.

This clonotype was recorded many times. The chain couples TRBV20-1 to TRBJ2-3; possibly TRBD2 for D (5 bases). This CDR3 region has 11 residues. The germline gives CDR1 DFQATT, CDR2 SNEGSKA (reference sequence). The DNA for the CDR3 is TGCAGCGAGGGTAGGACAGATACGCAGTATTTT. Translation gives CSEGRTDTQYF.

J is TRBJ2-7 and V is TRBV4-1; D is possibly TRBD2 (6 bases). Gene TRBJ2-5 matches the end of the DNA better, so the J call may be wrong. CDR3 length: 15 amino acids. The germline gives CDR1 MGHRA, CDR2 YSYEKL. The CDR3 DNA reads TGCGCCAGCAGCCAAGTGGGGCGGGGCGAAGAGACCCAGTACTTC. Amino acid sequence: CASSQVGRGEETQYF.

With regard to this clonotype: A much larger clone sits a single nucleotide away, making a read error possible. The chain recombines TRBV5-1 with TRBJ2-3, with a tentative D call TRBD2 (6 bases). Per germline, CDR1 SGHRS and CDR2 YFSETQ. The CDR3 has 16 amino acids. Here the CDR3 DNA reads TGCGGCAGCAGCCAGGCGGCGGGGTGGGGGACAGATACGCAGTATTTT. Translation gives CGSSQAAGWGTDTQYF.

This clonotype was recorded many times. This CDR3 is CASTSRDLAKNIQYF. For the CDR3, the DNA is TGTGCCAGCACCTCGAGGGACCTAGCCAAAAACATTCAGTACTTC. The J gene is TRBJ2-4, the V gene TRBV28; D may match TRBD1 or TRBD2 (5 bases each). The CDR3 is 15 residues long. Germline CDR1 and CDR2: MDHEN and SYDVKM. Trimming left V 7 bases short and J 0 bases short, with 13 bases between.

The chain combines TRBV25-1 with TRBJ1-1; weak D call: TRBD1 (5 bases). V lost 7 bases and J lost 8, with 11 bases in between. Germline V gene sequence: CDR1 MGHDK, CDR2 SYGVNS. The CDR3 length is 11 residues. This CDR3 is CASMSGTEAFF. CDR3 DNA sequence: TGTGCCAGCATGTCAGGGACCGAAGCTTTCTTT.

Concerning this clonotype: Relative to the germline gene, one junction end is altered; a read error may explain this. The chain joins TRBV7-2 to TRBJ2-7, with 7 bases lining up with TRBD1. Germline loops: CDR1 SGHTA, CDR2 FQGNSA. CDR3 length equals 15 residues. The CDR3 is CASSLAGTEAYEQYF. DNA for the CDR3: TGTGCCAGCAGTTTAGCTGGGACAGAGGCGTACGAGCAGTACTTC.